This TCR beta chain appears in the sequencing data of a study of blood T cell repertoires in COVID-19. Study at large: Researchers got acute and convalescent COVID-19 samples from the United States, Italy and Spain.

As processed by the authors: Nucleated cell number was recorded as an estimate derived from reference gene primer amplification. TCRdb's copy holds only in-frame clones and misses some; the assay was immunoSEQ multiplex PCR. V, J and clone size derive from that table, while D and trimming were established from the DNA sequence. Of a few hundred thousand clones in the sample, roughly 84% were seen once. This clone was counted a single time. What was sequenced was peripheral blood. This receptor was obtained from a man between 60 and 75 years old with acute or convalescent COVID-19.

Here the CDR3 reads CASGDRGHEKLFF. CDR3 nucleotides: TGTGCCAGCGGGGACAGGGGCCATGAAAAACTGTTTTTT. The J gene is TRBJ1-4, the V gene TRBV6-5, with 10 bases matching TRBD1. V was pared by 8 bases and J by 6 bases, with 3 bases of the junction left unmatched. From germline, CDR1 is MNHEY and CDR2 SVGAGI. The CDR3 sequence is 13 residues long.